This T cell receptor (beta chain) was obtained from a study of Graves' ophthalmopathy and Graves' hyperthyroidism. Looking at the study overall: Blood was drawn at initial diagnosis, before any treatment.

Study findings and constraints: Blood also carried most expanded thyroid clonotypes exceeding 0.001 frequency. With less than 90% sensitivity and around 81% specificity, a 13-signature model separated ophthalmopathy from stable hyperthyroidism.

This clonotype was seen ten or more times. Its antigen is still unknown. Each donor who had ophthalmopathy showed moderate-to-severe activity, a CAS of ≥3, a NOSPECS of ≥4, and a duration under 3 months. Amplification targeted the TCR beta CDR3 regions, with RNA transcripts as the source material. After a first-round RT-PCR with HTBI primers, a second-round multiplex PCR was run. One entry per CDR3 protein results from TCRdb running MiXCR on the multiplex PCR reads. The table includes approximately 210,000 distinct CDR3 sequences, roughly 29% detected once. This TCR was recovered from a man in his fifties or sixties with Graves' ophthalmopathy. Source material: peripheral blood.

Written as DNA, the CDR3 is TGTGCCAGCAGTCCTTACATCAACACTGAAGCTTTCTTT. Translated, it gives CASSPYINTEAFF. The chain joins TRBV6-1 to TRBJ1-1, with D unclear. This CDR3 contains 13 residues. In germline, CDR1 is MNHNS, CDR2 SASEGT. V was shortened by 5 bases and J by 2 bases, with 9 bases between the two germline ends.